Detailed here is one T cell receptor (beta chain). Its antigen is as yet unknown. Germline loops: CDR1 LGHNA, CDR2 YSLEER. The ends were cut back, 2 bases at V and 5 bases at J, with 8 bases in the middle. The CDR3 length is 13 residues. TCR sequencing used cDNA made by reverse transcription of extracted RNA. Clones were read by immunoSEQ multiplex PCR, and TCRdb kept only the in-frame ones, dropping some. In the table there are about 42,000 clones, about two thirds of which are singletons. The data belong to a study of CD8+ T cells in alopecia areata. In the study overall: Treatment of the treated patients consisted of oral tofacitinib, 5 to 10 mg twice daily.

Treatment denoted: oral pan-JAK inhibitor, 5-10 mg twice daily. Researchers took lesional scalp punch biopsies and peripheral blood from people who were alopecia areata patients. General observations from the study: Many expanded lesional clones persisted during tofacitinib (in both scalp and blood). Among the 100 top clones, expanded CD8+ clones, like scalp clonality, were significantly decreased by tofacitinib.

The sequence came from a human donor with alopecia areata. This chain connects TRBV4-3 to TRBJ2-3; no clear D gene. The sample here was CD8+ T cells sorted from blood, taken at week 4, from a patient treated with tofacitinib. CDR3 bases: TGCGCCAGCAGCCAATGGAAAGAAGATACGCAGTATTTT. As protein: CASSQWKEDTQYF.